This TCR beta chain was retrieved from a study of T cell responses to AZD1222 COVID-19 vaccine. The germline CDR1 and CDR2 sequences are SQVTM and ANQGSEA. Trimming shortened V by 4 bases and J by 2 bases, and 5 bases separated the two germline ends. The CDR3 runs 11 residues. TCRdb keeps only in-frame clones here, not all; method: immunoSEQ multiplex PCR. The table has about 77,000 clones, more than 90% seen once. Sequenced here: peripheral blood, sampled 28 days after the second AZD1222 dose. This rearrangement joins TRBV29-1 to TRBJ1-1; no reliable D call. The receptor's source is an adult who received the AZD1222 COVID-19 vaccine. CDR3: CSVGVNTEAFF. DNA of the CDR3: TGCAGCGTTGGTGTTAACACTGAAGCTTTCTTT.